This note documents a single T cell receptor (beta chain) sequence. Its specificity is unknown. This entry comes from a study of cytomegalovirus exposure and HLA in healthy donors. Study results and limitations: Fewer N-insertions than the 666-donor mean were reportedly shown by an Asian-associated ancestry cluster in a later analysis. According to an earlier analysis, most TCR beta V segments yielded productive rearrangements about 87% or about 30% of the time.

The PCR was carried out with 60 Vbeta primers and 13 Jbeta primers. Assay used: immunoSEQ multiplex PCR; TCRdb lists only in-frame clones, some missing. This table has some 190,000 clones, about three quarters appearing once. The V end lost 1 base, the J end lost 0 bases, and 21 bases lay between the germline ends. The CDR3 loop spans 19 amino acids. Germline V CDR1 and CDR2: SGHVS, FNYEAQ. The clonotype was recovered from a woman aged 40-49 years in good health and CMV-seronegative. The source material was PBMCs. The genes are TRBV7-6 and TRBJ1-1; D may be TRBD1 (6 bases). The CDR3 loop is CASSLVGGGTGGLNTEAFF. DNA of the CDR3: TGTGCCAGCAGCTTAGTTGGGGGGGGCACCGGGGGACTGAACACTGAAGCTTTCTTT.